This T cell receptor (beta chain) was found in a study of blood T cell repertoires in COVID-19. About the study: The analysed material was cDNA or gDNA that came from T cells, B-cell-depleted T cells, or PBMCs.

Exposed study participants had met a COVID-19 case within 2 weeks before entry. Assay used: immunoSEQ multiplex PCR; TCRdb lists only in-frame clones, some missing. Here the sample spans about 180,000 clones, about 80% being singletons. The CDR3 has 14 residues. The germline V and J ends were trimmed by 0 bases and 2 bases, with 5 bases remaining between them. Germline V gene lookup returns CDR1 SGDLS and CDR2 YYNGEE. This receptor was taken from a man between 60 and 70 years old who had been exposed to COVID-19. The specimen was PBMCs or T cells enriched from blood (not recorded which). The chain couples TRBV9 to TRBJ1-4; no clear D gene. CDR3 residues: CASSVDPTNEKLFF. The CDR3 region has the DNA TGTGCCAGCAGCGTAGATCCGACTAATGAAAAACTGTTTTTT. The full variable domain, with the rest looked up from reference TRBV9 and TRBJ1-4, is DSGVTQTPKHLITATGQRVTLRCSPRSGDLSVYWYQQSLDQGLQFLIQYYNGEERAKGNILERFSAQQFPDLHSELNLSSLELGDSALYFCASSVDPTNEKLFFGSGTQLSVL.